These 23 T cell receptor beta chains came from one sample sequenced in a study of T cell responses to AZD1222 COVID-19 vaccine. TCRdb keeps only in-frame clones here, not all; method: immunoSEQ multiplex PCR. The table includes roughly 160,000 clones, 90% detected once. The specimen comprised peripheral blood, sampled on day 0 of AZD1222 vaccination. Source of these receptors: an adult in good health.

CDR3 loop: CASSQDIGGSGANVLTF. CDR3 sequence (DNA): TGTGCCAGCAGCCAAGATATCGGGGGCTCTGGGGCCAACGTCCTGACTTTC. The chain is built from TRBV3-1 (or the pseudogene TRBV3-2) and TRBJ2-6; D is possibly TRBD2 (6 bases). V was shortened by 0 bases and J by 0 bases, with 9 bases between the two germline ends. CDR1 is LGHDT and CDR2 is YNNKEL in the germline V gene (reference sequence). This CDR3 contains 17 residues.

CDR3 region: CASSQEGGTYGYTF. Here the CDR3 DNA reads TGTGCCAGCAGCCAAGAGGGCGGGACTTATGGCTACACCTTC. The chain combines TRBV3-1 (or the pseudogene TRBV3-2) with TRBJ1-2; a possible D gene is TRBD1 (5 bases). Germline V lookup: CDR1 LGHDT, CDR2 YNNKEL (reference sequence). The V gene lost 0 bases and the J gene lost 5 bases, with 10 bases spanning the gap. This CDR3 is 14 amino acids long.

The chain couples TRBV12-3 or TRBV12-4 to TRBJ1-5; D is uncertain. The V end was cut by 6 bases, the J end by 3 bases, with 9 bases between. The length of the CDR3 is 13 residues. CDR3: CASSPEPNQPQHF. The DNA of the CDR3 is TGTGCCAGCAGCCCGGAACCCAATCAGCCCCAGCATTTT.

The chain is built from TRBV19 and TRBJ1-2, with D uncertain. CDR1 is LNHDA, CDR2 SQIVND, per germline (reference sequence). V shed 8 bases and J shed 0 bases, with 10 bases lying between them. This CDR3 has 13 residues. The CDR3 protein is CASGIPPNYGYTF. CDR3 DNA: TGTGCCAGTGGAATCCCTCCTAACTATGGCTACACCTTC.

The count of this clone is one. One junction end does not reproduce the germline sequence, and a read error may be involved. The chain links TRBV7-7 to TRBJ2-5, with 7 positions matching TRBD2. This CDR3 has 15 amino acids. Looked up from germline, CDR1 is SSHAT and CDR2 is FNYEAQ (reference sequence). The CDR3 DNA follows: TGTGCTAGCAGCCTCGGGCGGGGGTACCAAGAGACCCAGTACTTC. Protein sequence: CASSLGRGYQETQYF.

The chain links TRBV7-9 to TRBJ1-1; no reliable D call. The CDR3 spans 13 residues. Trimming took 1 base from V and 2 from J, leaving 5 bases between them. Germline V gene data show CDR1 as SEHNR and CDR2 as FQNEAQ (reference sequence). The CDR3 is CASSLGANTEAFF. CDR3 in DNA: TGTGCCAGCAGCTTAGGCGCCAACACTGAAGCTTTCTTT.

The rearrangement links TRBV2 to TRBJ1-6; D remains unclear. The CDR3 is 14 residues long. Germline V gene data show CDR1 as SNHLY and CDR2 as FYNNEI. V lost 3 bases and J 6 bases, leaving 9 bases between the germline ends. The CDR3 loop reads CASSEGQLNSPLHF. The CDR3 DNA reads as TGTGCCAGCAGTGAGGGTCAGCTTAATTCACCCCTCCACTTT. The variable domain in full, completed from reference TRBV2 and TRBJ1-6, reads EPEVTQTPSHQVTQMGQEVILRCVPISNHLYFYWYRQILGQKVEFLVSFYNNEISEKSEIFDDQFSVERPDGSNFTLKIRSTKLEDSAMYFCASSEGQLNSPLHFGNGTRLTVT.

The chain joins TRBV27 to TRBJ1-4; maybe TRBD1 (6 bases). Germline V gene sequence: CDR1 MNHEY, CDR2 SMNVEV (reference sequence). Trimming left V 1 base short and J 7 bases short, with 13 bases between. CDR3 length: 15 residues. The CDR3 sequence: CASSLLAAGVEKLFF. In nucleotides, the CDR3 is TGTGCCAGCAGTTTATTGGCGGCAGGGGTTGAAAAACTGTTTTTT.

In this sample, this clone turned up once. The rearrangement links TRBV12-3 or TRBV12-4 to TRBJ1-2, with D unclear. The germline V and J ends were trimmed by 0 bases and 8 bases, with 7 bases remaining between them. The CDR3 is 12 amino acids. The CDR3 nucleotides are TGTGCCAGCAGTTTAGCGGAAGGCGGCTACACCTTC. This codes for CASSLAEGGYTF.

This chain joins TRBV19 and TRBJ1-2; TRBD1 matches 11 bases. Germline-derived CDR1 and CDR2 are LNHDA and SQIVND (reference sequence). V lost 2 bases to trimming and J lost 5 bases; unmatched junction nucleotides: 4. The CDR3 totals 15 residues. The CDR3 sequence: CASSIIGTGGYGYTF. The CDR3 bases are TGTGCCAGTAGTATAATCGGGACAGGGGGATATGGCTACACCTTC.

This sequence joins TRBV27 and TRBJ2-7; 14 positions match TRBD2. Unmatched junction bases numbered 3, after V lost 4 bases and J lost 4 bases. The CDR3 covers 15 residues. Germline lookup yields CDR1 MNHEY and CDR2 SMNVEV (reference sequence). The DNA of the CDR3 is TGTGCCAGCAGTTCGGGACTAGCGGGGGCATACGAGCAGTACTTC. It encodes CASSSGLAGAYEQYF.

Only a few counts were recorded for this clone. J is TRBJ2-6 and V is TRBV7-8, with D hard to call. V gave up 6 bases and J gave up 0 bases, with 15 bases separating them. The length of the CDR3 is 17 residues. Germline V gene data show CDR1 as SGHVS and CDR2 as FQNEAQ. The CDR3 DNA reads as TGTGCCAGCAGTAAGTTGGCCTTATTCTCTGGGGCCAACGTCCTGACTTTC. Amino acid sequence: CASSKLALFSGANVLTF.

Only a few counts were recorded for this clone. The V and J genes are TRBV7-9 and TRBJ2-1; TRBD2 aligns across 13 bases. The CDR3 is 17 residues long. Germline V gives CDR1 SEHNR, CDR2 FQNEAQ (reference sequence). Unmatched junction bases numbered 8, after V lost 4 bases and J lost 5 bases. CDR3: CASSSWTSGGSHNEQFF. The DNA for the CDR3 is TGTGCCAGCAGCTCGTGGACTAGCGGGGGATCCCACAATGAGCAGTTCTTC. Based on the CDR3 plus reference TRBV7-9 and TRBJ2-1, the full variable domain is DTGVSQNPRHKITKRGQNVTFRCDPISEHNRLYWYRQTLGQGPEFLTYFQNEAQLEKSRLLSDRFSAERPKGSFSTLEIQRTEQGDSAMYLCASSSWTSGGSHNEQFFGPGTRLTVL.

The rearrangement uses TRBV12-3 or TRBV12-4 and TRBJ1-4; D not resolved. The CDR3 totals 13 residues. Trimming left V 6 bases short and J 5 bases short, with 10 bases between. The CDR3 reads CASRLTQNEKLFF. CDR3 in DNA: TGTGCCAGCAGGCTAACCCAGAATGAAAAACTGTTTTTT.

The chain employs TRBV2 and TRBJ1-2; 7 nucleotides line up with TRBD1. The trim removed 7 bases at V and 4 bases at J, leaving 9 bases unmatched. The germline gives CDR1 SNHLY, CDR2 FYNNEI. The CDR3 spans 14 residues. The CDR3, as DNA: TGTGCCAGCAAAGTAAGGGGGCTGAGCTATGGCTACACCTTC. It encodes CASKVRGLSYGYTF.

This chain joins TRBV6-6 and TRBJ1-2, with D uncertain. CDR1 MNHNY and CDR2 SVGAGI come from the germline V gene (reference sequence). Trimming left V 3 bases short and J 8 bases short, with 16 bases between. The CDR3 contains 14 residues. CDR3 in DNA: TGTGCCAGCAGTTATGACGGACCTAGCGGGGGCTACACCTTC. Translated, it gives CASSYDGPSGGYTF.

This clone has only one observation. The chain uses TRBV2 and TRBJ1-6; 8 bases are a match to TRBD1. This CDR3 has 15 amino acids. Germline V CDR1 and CDR2: SNHLY, FYNNEI. V gave up 6 bases and J gave up 2 bases; unmatched junction bases: 3. The CDR3: CASSGQGTYNSPLHF. Here the CDR3 DNA reads TGTGCCAGCAGCGGACAGGGCACCTATAATTCACCCCTCCACTTT.

J is TRBJ1-6 and V is TRBV27, with D perhaps matching TRBD1 (5 bases). From germline, CDR1 is MNHEY and CDR2 SMNVEV (reference sequence). V was cut by 6 bases and J by 9 bases, with 15 bases left in between. The CDR3 contains 14 residues. CDR3 sequence (DNA): TGTGCCAGCAGGGGAGGAAGGGGATCTTCACCCCTCCACTTT. Encoded protein: CASRGGRGSSPLHF.

V is TRBV4-1 and J is TRBJ2-7, with D maybe TRBD2 (5 bases). With 4 bases removed from V and 1 base from J, the gap between germline ends came to 11 bases. Germline CDR1 is MGHRA and CDR2 is YSYEKL. The CDR3 covers 14 residues. The DNA for the CDR3 is TGCGCCAGCAGCCGCGGACTGACGTCCTACGAGCAGTACTTC. Residues: CASSRGLTSYEQYF.

The CDR3 DNA sequence: TGTGCCAGTAGTATACTCCCTGGTGGATTTCAGCCCCAGCATTTT. Protein product: CASSILPGGFQPQHF. The chain combines TRBV19 with TRBJ1-5; no clear D. This CDR3 is built from 15 residues. In germline, CDR1 is LNHDA, CDR2 SQIVND (reference sequence). Between the trimmed V and J ends, which lost 2 bases and 6 bases, there was a span of 14 bases.

The chain couples TRBV7-2 to TRBJ1-2, with D perhaps matching TRBD1 (6 bases). The CDR3 covers 16 residues. Per germline, CDR1 SGHTA and CDR2 FQGNSA. Deletions cut 5 bases from V and 3 bases from J, with 19 bases between. The CDR3 region is CASSHIPSGAYYGYTF. CDR3 bases: TGTGCCAGCAGCCATATTCCCTCAGGGGCTTACTATGGCTACACCTTC.

The chain employs TRBV5-1 and TRBJ2-3; 8 bases match TRBD1. Germline V CDR1 and CDR2: SGHRS, YFSETQ. V was clipped by 3 bases and J by 6 bases; unmatched bases: 12. The CDR3 totals 16 residues. The CDR3 region is CASSSGTGNWGDTQYF. Written as DNA, the CDR3 is TGCGCCAGCAGCTCAGGGACAGGTAACTGGGGTGATACGCAGTATTTT.

This chain connects TRBV7-2 to TRBJ2-7; 10 bases map to TRBD1. CDR1 and CDR2 (germline): SGHTA, FQGNSA. V was pared by 4 bases and J by 3 bases, with 6 bases of the junction left unmatched. The CDR3 spans 15 residues. The CDR3 nucleotides are TGTGCCAGCAGCTCCCCCGGGACAGGGGTCTACGAGCAGTACTTC. This sequence encodes CASSSPGTGVYEQYF.